This is a list of T cell receptor beta chains from one sample in a study of T cells after yellow fever vaccination. TCRdb re-derived calls from the 5' RACE reads in MiXCR, one entry per CDR3 protein. The sample contains 350,000 to 450,000 distinct CDR3 sequences, 6.2% of which appear only once. This material consisted of PBMCs, taken 5 days after the yellow fever booster vaccination. The receptors derive from a man younger than 40 who received the YFV17D yellow fever vaccine. Each CDR3 is given with its conserved first and last residue. D genes are given only for firm matches. For some rows the clone size is stated as once, few or many, or as a class when expanded; others skip it.

TRBJ1-1 NA TRBV7-9 many TGTGCCAGCAGCACAACCGACGCCCCGGGACCTGAAGCTTTCTTT CASSTTDAPGPEAFF
TRBJ2-5 NA TRBV12-3/TRBV12-4 few TGTGCCAGCAGTTTAGGGCAAGACTACAACATGAAGACCCAGTACTTC CASSLGQDYNMKTQYF
TRBJ2-1 NA TRBV25-1 many TGTGCCACCTCAGTAGGGAGGATGATTGATGAGCAGTTCTTC CATSVGRMIDEQFF
TRBJ2-3 TRBD2 TRBV10-3 NA TGTGCCACTAGCGGGAGGGCGGTAAGCACAGATACGCAGTATTTT CATSGRAVSTDTQYF
TRBJ2-1 TRBD2 TRBV7-2 many TGTGCCAGCAGCTTAAGGGGCGGGAGCACCTACAATGAGCAGTTCTTC CASSLRGGSTYNEQFF
TRBJ2-2 NA TRBV15 many TGTGCCACCAGCAGAGCAAAAGGACCTAACACCGGGGAGCTGTTTTTT CATSRAKGPNTGELFF
TRBJ1-2 TRBD1 TRBV18 few TGTGCCAGCTCACCGTCCGTCGGGGACAGAGCCTATGGCTACACCTTC CASSPSVGDRAYGYTF
TRBJ2-7 NA TRBV28 few TGTGCCAGCACGGGCATAAAGTCTGTGGAGCAGTACTTC CASTGIKSVEQYF
TRBJ2-1 NA TRBV20-1 many TGCAGTGCTAGAGATCTTTCCTACAATGAGCAGTTCTTC CSARDLSYNEQFF
TRBJ2-7 TRBD2 TRBV11-2 many TGTGCCAGCAGCTTAGTTACTAGCGGGAGGGCCGTCAGCCACGAGCAGTACTTC CASSLVTSGRAVSHEQYF
TRBJ2-4 NA TRBV9 few TGTGCCAGCAGCTCCGAGGGGGGACAATTATACTTC CASSSEGGQLYF
TRBJ2-7 NA TRBV6-5 NA TGTGCCAGCAGTTACGAGAGCGGCTCCTACGAGCAGTACTTC CASSYESGSYEQYF
TRBJ2-1 NA TRBV12-3/TRBV12-4 many TGTGCCAGCAGTTTGGGGGGAGGGCAGTTCTTC CASSLGGGQFF
TRBJ2-1 NA TRBV9 many TGTGCCAGCACGGACGGGAACTACAATGAGCAGTTCTTC CASTDGNYNEQFF
TRBJ2-5 NA TRBV20-1 NA TGCAGTGCTAAGAGGACAGCTCAGGAGACCCAGTACTTC CSAKRTAQETQYF
TRBJ2-2 TRBD2 TRBV4-3 few TGCGCCAGCAGCCAAGGGGGGGGTAACACCGGGGAGCTGTTTTTT CASSQGGGNTGELFF
TRBJ2-2 TRBD2 TRBV20-1 NA TGCAGTGCTAGAGACCCTCGGGGGGTGAACACCGGGGAGCTGTTTTTT CSARDPRGVNTGELFF
TRBJ2-1 TRBD2 TRBV6-1 NA TGTGCCACAACAACTAGCGCCTACAATGAGCAGTTCTTC CATTTSAYNEQFF
TRBJ1-4 TRBD1 TRBV20-1 NA TGCAGTGCTGGGGGACAGGGCGATGAAAAACTGTTTTTT CSAGGQGDEKLFF
TRBJ2-1 TRBD2 TRBV11-2 many TGTGCCAGCAGCTTAGCGGGACTAGCAAAGTACAATGAGCAGTTCTTC CASSLAGLAKYNEQFF
TRBJ2-2 TRBD1 TRBV5-1 many TGCGCCAGCACCGTTGCCGGACAGGGATGGGCCGGGGAGCTGTTTTTT CASTVAGQGWAGELFF
TRBJ2-1 TRBD2 TRBV28 NA TGTGCCAGCAGTTTACCTAGCGGACCTGAGCAGTTCTTC CASSLPSGPEQFF
TRBJ2-7 NA TRBV7-2 NA TGTGCCAGCAGCAACCTAGCGTATAGCTCCTACGAGCAGTACTTC CASSNLAYSSYEQYF
TRBJ2-3 NA TRBV10-1 few TGCGCCAGCAGAGAAGGGACCACAGATACGCAGTATTTT CASREGTTDTQYF
TRBJ2-7 NA TRBV7-2 few TGTGCCAGCAGCTTAGCTCGGGGCCCCCGTTACGAGCAGTACTTC CASSLARGPRYEQYF
TRBJ2-1 NA TRBV5-1 many TGCGCCAGCAGCCCCTCCAGGCCGCGCCTTTACAATGAGCAGTTCTTC CASSPSRPRLYNEQFF
TRBJ2-7 NA TRBV6-5 NA TGTGCCAGCAGTTACTTGGGGATCTCCTACGAGCAGTACTTC CASSYLGISYEQYF
TRBJ2-3 NA TRBV5-1 NA TGCGCCAGCAGTAACGTGGGGGGCACAGATACGCAGTATTTT CASSNVGGTDTQYF
TRBJ1-1 NA TRBV5-6 many TGTGCCAGCAGCTATAAAACGACAAGTGTCACCACTGAAGCTTTCTTT CASSYKTTSVTTEAFF
TRBJ2-7 NA TRBV6-1 NA TGTGCCAGCAGTGGAGACAGATTTCCCACCTACGAGCAGTACTTC CASSGDRFPTYEQYF
TRBJ2-6 NA TRBV4-3 NA TGCGCCAGCAGCCAGGACCCCCGGGCTGGGGCCAACGTCCTGACTTTC CASSQDPRAGANVLTF
TRBJ1-6 NA TRBV6-5 few TGTGCCAGCAGTAACGGACGGGGCGGGAGTTCACCCCTCCACTTT CASSNGRGGSSPLHF
TRBJ2-3 NA TRBV14 few TGTGCCAGCAGCCAAGTTTGGGGATTCGCAGATACGCAGTATTTT CASSQVWGFADTQYF
TRBJ2-5 NA TRBV20-1 few TGCAGTGCTTCACCGACAGCCGCGGGAAGGGCAGAGACCCAGTACTTC CSASPTAAGRAETQYF
TRBJ2-2 NA TRBV6-2/TRBV6-3 many TGTGCCAGCAGTTTTGAGCGCGCGAACACCGGGGAGCTGTTTTTT CASSFERANTGELFF
TRBJ2-1 TRBD2 TRBV5-1 many TGCGCCAGTAAGAAGGGACTAGCCACCGACAATGAGCAGTTCTTC CASKKGLATDNEQFF
TRBJ2-5 NA TRBV5-6 many TGTGCCAGCAGCTTGGTGGAGGGAGAGACCCAGTACTTC CASSLVEGETQYF
TRBJ2-5 TRBD2 TRBV2 NA TGTGCCAGCAGTGGATTAGCGGGAGGAGAGGAGACCCAGTACTTC CASSGLAGGEETQYF
TRBJ2-3 TRBD2 TRBV6-5 many TGTGCCAGCAGACGCACCGGGACTAGCGGGAGGGGTACGCAGTATTTT CASRRTGTSGRGTQYF
TRBJ2-5 TRBD1 TRBV9 few TGTGCCAGCAGCGGGTCGGGACAGGGCCCTCCAGGGACCCAGTACTTC CASSGSGQGPPGTQYF
TRBJ1-6 NA TRBV7-2 few TGTGCCAGCAGCCGGGCCATGTCACCCCTCCACTTT CASSRAMSPLHF
TRBJ2-1 NA TRBV28 few TGTGCCAGCAGCCCCCGGGCAGGCACCTACAATGAGCAGTTCTTC CASSPRAGTYNEQFF
TRBJ2-3 NA TRBV5-6 NA TGTGACAGCAGCTCCGATAACACAGATACGCAGTATTTT CDSSSDNTDTQYF
TRBJ2-1 TRBD2 TRBV15 few TGTGCCACCAGCATGCGACTAGCGCCCGGCTATGAGCAGTTCTTC CATSMRLAPGYEQFF
TRBJ2-1 TRBD2 TRBV5-1 few TGCGCCAGCAGCTTAAGCGGGATTGAGCAGTTCTTC CASSLSGIEQFF
TRBJ2-3 NA TRBV7-9 few TGTGCCAGCACCAAAGGAGCGGGCCTCACAGATACGCAGTATTTT CASTKGAGLTDTQYF
TRBJ2-3 TRBD1 TRBV20-1 many TGCAGTGCAAAGGTCCAGGGGGCAGATACGCAGTATTTT CSAKVQGADTQYF
TRBJ2-1 TRBD2 TRBV15 few TGTGCCACCCAGCGGGAGCGGCACAATGAGCAGTTCTTC CATQRERHNEQFF
TRBJ2-7 NA TRBV5-6 NA TGTGCCAGCGGCCCGCGGCCCTCCTACGAGCAGTACTTC CASGPRPSYEQYF
TRBJ2-3 NA TRBV29-1 many TGCAGCGCAGAGTTGTATCGTACGCAGTATTTT CSAELYRTQYF
TRBJ2-3 NA TRBV10-3 NA TGTGCCACCACCAGGGAACTAGTCACAGATACGCAGTATTTT CATTRELVTDTQYF
TRBJ2-2 TRBD1 TRBV6-1 few TGTGCCAGCAGGGGGACAGGGATCACCGGGGAGCTGTTTTTT CASRGTGITGELFF
TRBJ2-1 NA TRBV20-1 few TGCAGTGCTAGAGATGTCACTACCTCGGACGGGAAGCAGTTCTTC CSARDVTTSDGKQFF
TRBJ2-2 TRBD2 TRBV12-3/TRBV12-4 many TGTGCCAGCACGGTAGCGGGATCTACCGGGGAGCTGTTTTTT CASTVAGSTGELFF
TRBJ2-2 NA TRBV5-1 few TGCGCCAGCACCCCCTATGACAGCGCCGGGGAGCTGTTTTTT CASTPYDSAGELFF